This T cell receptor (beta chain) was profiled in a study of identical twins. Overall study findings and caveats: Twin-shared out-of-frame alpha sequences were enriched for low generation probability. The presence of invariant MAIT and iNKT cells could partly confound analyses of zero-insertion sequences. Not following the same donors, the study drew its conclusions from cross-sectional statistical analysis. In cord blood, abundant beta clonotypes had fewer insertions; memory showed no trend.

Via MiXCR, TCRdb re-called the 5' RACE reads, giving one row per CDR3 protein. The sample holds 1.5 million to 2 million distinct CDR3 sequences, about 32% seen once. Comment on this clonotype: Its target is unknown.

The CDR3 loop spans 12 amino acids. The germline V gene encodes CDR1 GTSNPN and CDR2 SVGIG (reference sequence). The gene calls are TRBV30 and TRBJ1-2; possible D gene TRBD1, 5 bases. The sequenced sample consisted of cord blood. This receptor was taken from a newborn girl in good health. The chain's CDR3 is CSGTQGWYGYTF. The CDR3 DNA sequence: TGTTCCGGGACCCAAGGATGGTATGGCTACACCTTC.